The 13 T cell receptor beta chains listed next were all sequenced from one sample in a study of CD8 T cells in ankylosing spondylitis. Each CDR3 protein is one row after TCRdb ran MiXCR on the 5' RACE reads. The profile shows about 300,000 distinct CDR3 sequences, less than 25% of them singletons. The sample was blood, either unsorted or a sorted T cell fraction (not recorded which). Receptors were obtained from a female donor with ankylosing spondylitis or in good health (not recorded which).

The chain couples TRBV19 to TRBJ2-1, with D hard to call. The CDR3 has 12 residues. V was trimmed by 6 bases and J by 6 bases, leaving 9 bases between them. The germline gives CDR1 LNHDA, CDR2 SQIVND (reference sequence). DNA for the CDR3: TGTGCCAGTAGGGACCTCCTCAATGAGCAGTTCTTC. Translating it yields CASRDLLNEQFF.

This clonotype was seen a handful of times. The chain couples TRBV9 to TRBJ1-1, with D unclear. In germline, CDR1 is SGDLS, CDR2 YYNGEE. With 2 bases removed from V and 4 bases from J, the gap between germline ends came to 12 bases. CDR3 length equals 14 residues. The CDR3 DNA reads TGTGCCAGCAGCGTCGCCGGGCTCAGCACTGAAGCTTTCTTT. Its protein is CASSVAGLSTEAFF.

The chain combines TRBV11-1 with TRBJ1-1; TRBD1 agrees at 10 bases. The germline CDR1 and CDR2 sequences are SGHAT and FQDESV (reference sequence). This CDR3 spans 15 amino acids. Trimming cost V 6 bases and J 1 base; bases outside gene matches: 5. CDR3 loop: CASRSDRGQNTEAFF. CDR3 bases: TGTGCCAGCAGGTCAGACAGGGGGCAGAACACTGAAGCTTTCTTT. Using reference TRBV11-1 and TRBJ1-1 for the parts outside the CDR3, the full variable domain is EAEVAQSPRYKITEKSQAVAFWCDPISGHATLYWYRQILGQGPELLVQFQDESVVDDSQLPKDRFSAERLKGVDSTLKIQPAELGDSAMYLCASRSDRGQNTEAFFGQGTRLTVV.

The chain joins TRBV5-1 to TRBJ2-1; 10 bases map to TRBD2. CDR1 is SGHRS, CDR2 YFSETQ, per germline. After removal of 0 bases from V and 5 bases from J, the junction contained 5 bases not matched to a gene. This CDR3 region has 16 residues. The DNA for the CDR3 is TGCGCCAGCAGCTTGGCCGTTAGCGGGAGGAACAATGAGCAGTTCTTC. It is translated as CASSLAVSGRNNEQFF.

This clonotype has just a few counts. The V and J genes are TRBV20-1 and TRBJ2-2, with 7 bases fitting TRBD2. The CDR3 sequence is 13 residues long. Germline V gene data show CDR1 as DFQATT and CDR2 as SNEGSKA (reference sequence). The V gene end was trimmed by 4 bases and the J gene end by 6 bases; junction bases not matched to a gene: 5. The DNA of the CDR3 is TGCAGTGCTAAAAGAGCGGGATCCGGGGAGCTGTTTTTT. This translates into CSAKRAGSGELFF.

This clonotype was found a few times. The chain combines TRBV7-9 with TRBJ1-1, with no clear D. Looked up from germline, CDR1 is SEHNR and CDR2 is FQNEAQ (reference sequence). The CDR3 has 15 residues. V shed 5 bases and J shed 1 base, with 14 bases lying between them. The CDR3 is CASSPRTTGNTEAFF. The CDR3 bases are TGTGCCAGCAGCCCCAGGACGACGGGGAACACTGAAGCTTTCTTT.

This clonotype was counted between two and nine times. This chain links TRBV11-2 with TRBJ2-2; TRBD2 matches at 10 bases. Looked up from germline, CDR1 is SGHAT and CDR2 is FQNNGV. Trimming cost V 5 bases and J 2 bases; bases outside gene matches: 14. This CDR3 region has 19 residues. This chain's CDR3 is CASSPPRQREGLNTGELFF. The CDR3 bases are TGTGCCAGCAGCCCGCCCCGGCAGCGGGAGGGCCTAAACACCGGGGAGCTGTTTTTT.

This clonotype was seen ten or more times. The chain recombines TRBV7-3 with TRBJ2-2, with 8 nucleotides matching TRBD1. This CDR3 has 15 residues. The ends lost 4 bases at V and 6 bases at J; junction bases unmatched: 7. Germline assignment: CDR1 SGHTA and CDR2 FQGTGA. The CDR3 loop is CASSSTGGRAGELFF. DNA for the CDR3: TGTGCCAGCAGCTCTACAGGGGGTAGAGCCGGGGAGCTGTTTTTT.

This clonotype was observed a few times. V usage is TRBV29-1 and J usage is TRBJ1-1; D gene unclear. Germline V lookup: CDR1 SQVTM, CDR2 ANQGSEA. The CDR3 loop spans 13 amino acids. V lost 7 bases, J lost 0 bases, and 12 bases lay in between. CDR3 region: CSAGGVMNTEAFF. In DNA form, the CDR3 reads TGCAGCGCTGGCGGGGTCATGAACACTGAAGCTTTCTTT.

The chain is built from TRBV28 and TRBJ1-2; a weak D match, TRBD1 (6 bases). The length of the CDR3 is 13 residues. Germline V gene lookup returns CDR1 MDHEN and CDR2 SYDVKM. Between the trimmed V and J ends, which lost 6 bases and 6 bases, there was a span of 14 bases. Here the CDR3 DNA reads TGTGCCAGCAGAGGGGGGCGCCTGGATGGCTACACCTTC. This translates into CASRGGRLDGYTF.

This clonotype was counted only a few times. The CDR3 coding sequence is TGTGCCAGCAGCTTAAAGACAGGGGGAGGTTCACCCCTCCACTTT. Translation: CASSLKTGGGSPLHF. V is TRBV7-2 and J is TRBJ1-6; 9 bases align to TRBD1. The CDR3 covers 15 residues. Germline-derived CDR1 and CDR2 are SGHTA and FQGNSA. Germline trimming cut 2 bases from V and 9 bases from J; bases unmatched to any gene: 5.

The chain joins TRBV6-1 to TRBJ2-2; D may be TRBD1 (5 bases). This CDR3 comprises 17 residues. V shed 6 bases and J shed 2 bases, with 19 bases lying between them. CDR1 and CDR2 (germline): MNHNS, SASEGT. This CDR3 reads CASRKLRQPANTGELFF. The CDR3 DNA reads TGTGCCAGCAGGAAGTTACGACAGCCGGCTAACACCGGGGAGCTGTTTTTT.

V gene TRBV7-2 combines with J gene TRBJ2-7; D not resolved. V was shortened by 5 bases and J by 1 base, with 9 bases between the two germline ends. The CDR3 spans 13 residues. Germline CDR1 reads SGHTA; CDR2 reads FQGNSA. DNA for the CDR3: TGTGCCAGCAGCGCCTCCTGGTCCTACGAGCAGTACTTC. Residues: CASSASWSYEQYF.